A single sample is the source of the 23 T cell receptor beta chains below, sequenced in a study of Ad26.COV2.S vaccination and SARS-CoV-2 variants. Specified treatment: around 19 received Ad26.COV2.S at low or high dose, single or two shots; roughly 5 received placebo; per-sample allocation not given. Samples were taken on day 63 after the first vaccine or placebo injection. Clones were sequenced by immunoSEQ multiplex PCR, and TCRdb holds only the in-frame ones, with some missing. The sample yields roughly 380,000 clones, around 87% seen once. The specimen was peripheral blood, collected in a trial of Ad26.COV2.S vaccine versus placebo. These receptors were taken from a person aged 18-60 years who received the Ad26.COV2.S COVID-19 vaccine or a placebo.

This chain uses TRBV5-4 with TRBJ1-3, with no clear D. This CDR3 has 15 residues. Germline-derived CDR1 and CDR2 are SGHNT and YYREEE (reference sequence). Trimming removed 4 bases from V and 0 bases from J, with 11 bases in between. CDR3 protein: CASSPAHHSGNTIYF. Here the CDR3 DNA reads TGTGCCAGCAGCCCCGCGCACCACTCTGGAAACACCATATATTTT.

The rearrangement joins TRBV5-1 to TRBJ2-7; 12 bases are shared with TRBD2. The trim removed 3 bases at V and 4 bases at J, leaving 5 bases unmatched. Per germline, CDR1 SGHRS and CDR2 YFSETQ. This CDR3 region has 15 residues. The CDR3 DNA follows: TGCGCCAGCAGCTCCGGACTAGCGGGGCCATACGAGCAGTACTTC. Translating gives CASSSGLAGPYEQYF.

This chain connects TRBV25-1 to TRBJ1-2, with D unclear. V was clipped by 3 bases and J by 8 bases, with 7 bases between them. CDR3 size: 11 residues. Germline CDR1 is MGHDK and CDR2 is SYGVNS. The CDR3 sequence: CASSDTGGYTF. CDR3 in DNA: TGTGCCAGCAGTGACACCGGGGGCTACACCTTC.

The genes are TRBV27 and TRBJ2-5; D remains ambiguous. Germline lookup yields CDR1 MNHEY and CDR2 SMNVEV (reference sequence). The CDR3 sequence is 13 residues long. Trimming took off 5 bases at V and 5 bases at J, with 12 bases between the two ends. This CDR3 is CASSVASWETQYF. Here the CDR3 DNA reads TGTGCCAGCAGTGTGGCTAGTTGGGAGACCCAGTACTTC.

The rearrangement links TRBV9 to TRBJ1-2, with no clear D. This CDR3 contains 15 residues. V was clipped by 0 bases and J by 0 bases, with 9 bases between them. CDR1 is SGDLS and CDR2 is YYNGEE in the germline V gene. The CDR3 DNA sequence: TGTGCCAGCAGCGTAGCTGCCAGTACTAACTATGGCTACACCTTC. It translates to CASSVAASTNYGYTF. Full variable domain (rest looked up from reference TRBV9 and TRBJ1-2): DSGVTQTPKHLITATGQRVTLRCSPRSGDLSVYWYQQSLDQGLQFLIQYYNGEERAKGNILERFSAQQFPDLHSELNLSSLELGDSALYFCASSVAASTNYGYTFGSGTRLTVV.

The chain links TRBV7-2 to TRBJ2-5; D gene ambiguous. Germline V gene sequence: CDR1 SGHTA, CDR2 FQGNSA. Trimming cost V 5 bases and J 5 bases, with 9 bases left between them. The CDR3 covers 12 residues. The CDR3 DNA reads TGTGCCAGCAGCCCCCGTGGGGAGACCCAGTACTTC. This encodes CASSPRGETQYF.

The CDR3 DNA follows: TGCGCCAGCAGCTTGGGGGCCCCCGGGGGCGAGCAGTACTTC. It yields the protein CASSLGAPGGEQYF. The rearrangement uses TRBV5-1 and TRBJ2-7, with D possibly being TRBD2 (6 bases). This CDR3 is 14 amino acids long. The V and J ends lost 0 bases and 6 bases respectively, with 13 bases between them. The germline V gene has CDR1 SGHRS and CDR2 YFSETQ.

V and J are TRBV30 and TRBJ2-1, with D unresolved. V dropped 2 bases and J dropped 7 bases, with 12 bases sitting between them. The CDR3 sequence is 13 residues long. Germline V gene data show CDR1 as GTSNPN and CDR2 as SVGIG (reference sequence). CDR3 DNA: TGTGCCTGGAGTCAAGGGTCCGGGAATGAGCAGTTCTTC. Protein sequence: CAWSQGSGNEQFF.

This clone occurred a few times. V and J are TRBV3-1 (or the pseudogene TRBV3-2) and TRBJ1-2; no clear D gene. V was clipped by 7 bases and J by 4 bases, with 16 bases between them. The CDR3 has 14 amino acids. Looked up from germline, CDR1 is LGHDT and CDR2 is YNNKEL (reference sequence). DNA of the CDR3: TGTGCCAGCAACCACGATGGTAAAGGCTATGGCTACACCTTC. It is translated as CASNHDGKGYGYTF.

CDR3 nucleotides: TGTGCCAGCAGCCAAGGAAGAACTAGCGGGACCAAAAACATTCAGTACTTC. Translating gives CASSQGRTSGTKNIQYF. The chain carries TRBV3-1 (or the pseudogene TRBV3-2) and TRBJ2-4; 10 bases map to TRBD2. In germline, CDR1 is LGHDT, CDR2 YNNKEL (reference sequence). V was pared by 1 base and J by 2 bases, with 5 bases of the junction left unmatched. The CDR3 contains 17 residues.

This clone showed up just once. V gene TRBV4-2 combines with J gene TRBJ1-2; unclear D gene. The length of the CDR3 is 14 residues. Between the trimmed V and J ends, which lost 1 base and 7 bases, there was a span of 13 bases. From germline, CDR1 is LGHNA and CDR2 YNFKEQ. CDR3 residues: CASSQGARFGGYTF. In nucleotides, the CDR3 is TGTGCCAGCAGCCAAGGGGCCAGGTTCGGTGGCTACACCTTC.

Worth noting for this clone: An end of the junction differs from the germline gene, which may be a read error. The CDR3 sequence: CASSLAGRVGYNEQFF. CDR3 DNA: TGTGCTAGCAGCTTAGCTGGGCGTGTCGGCTACAATGAGCAGTTCTTC. The chain recombines TRBV7-7 with TRBJ2-1; D unresolved. Per the germline V gene, CDR1 is SSHAT and CDR2 is FNYEAQ (reference sequence). The CDR3 length is 16 residues.

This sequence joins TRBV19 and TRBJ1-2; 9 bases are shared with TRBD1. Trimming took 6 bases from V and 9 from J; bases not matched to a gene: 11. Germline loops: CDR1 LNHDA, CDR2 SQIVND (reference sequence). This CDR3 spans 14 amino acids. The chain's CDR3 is CASRNPWGQGSYTF. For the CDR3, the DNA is TGTGCCAGTAGAAACCCCTGGGGACAGGGAAGCTACACCTTC.

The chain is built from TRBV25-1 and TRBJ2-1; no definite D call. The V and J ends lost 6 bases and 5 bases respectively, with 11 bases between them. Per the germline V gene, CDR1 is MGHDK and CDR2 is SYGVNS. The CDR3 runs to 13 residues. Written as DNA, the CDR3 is TGTGCCAGCAGAGATGACACCAACAATGAGCAGTTCTTC. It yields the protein CASRDDTNNEQFF.

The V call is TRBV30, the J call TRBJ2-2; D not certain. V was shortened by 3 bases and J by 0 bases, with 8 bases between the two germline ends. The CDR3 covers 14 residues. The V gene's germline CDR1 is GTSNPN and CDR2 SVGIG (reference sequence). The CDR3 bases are TGTGCCTGGAGATGGACGGCGAACACCGGGGAGCTGTTTTTT. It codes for CAWRWTANTGELFF.

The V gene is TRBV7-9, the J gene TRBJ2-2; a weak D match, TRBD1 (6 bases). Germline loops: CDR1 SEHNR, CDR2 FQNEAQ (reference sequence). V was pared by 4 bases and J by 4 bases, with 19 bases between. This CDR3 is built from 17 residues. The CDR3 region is CASSSRPPGHLTGELFF. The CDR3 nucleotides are TGTGCCAGCAGCTCAAGACCTCCGGGACACCTCACCGGGGAGCTGTTTTTT.

The CDR3 protein is CASSLLGLGANVLTF. CDR3 DNA: TGTGCCAGCAGTTTATTAGGGCTTGGGGCCAACGTCCTGACTTTC. The chain carries TRBV28 and TRBJ2-6, with D unresolved. The CDR3 is 15 amino acids. Per germline, CDR1 MDHEN and CDR2 SYDVKM. Trimming shortened V by 1 base and J by 3 bases, and 7 bases separated the two germline ends.

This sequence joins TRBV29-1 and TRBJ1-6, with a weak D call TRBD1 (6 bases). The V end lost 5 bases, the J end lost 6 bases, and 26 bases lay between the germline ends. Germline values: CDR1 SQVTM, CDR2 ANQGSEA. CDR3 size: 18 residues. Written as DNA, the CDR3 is TGCAGCGTTTTGGGGGCACCATGCCCATATATCGGTAATTCACCCCTCCACTTT. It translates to CSVLGAPCPYIGNSPLHF.

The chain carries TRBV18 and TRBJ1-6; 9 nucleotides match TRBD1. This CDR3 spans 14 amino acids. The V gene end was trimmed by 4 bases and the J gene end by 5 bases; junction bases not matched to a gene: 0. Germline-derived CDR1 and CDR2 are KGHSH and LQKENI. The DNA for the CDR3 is TGTGCCAGCTCACGGACAGGGGATAATTCACCCCTCCACTTT. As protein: CASSRTGDNSPLHF.

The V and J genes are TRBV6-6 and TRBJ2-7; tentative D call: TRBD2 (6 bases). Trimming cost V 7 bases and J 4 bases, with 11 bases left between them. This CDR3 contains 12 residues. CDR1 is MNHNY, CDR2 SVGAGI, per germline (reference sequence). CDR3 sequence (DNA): TGTGCCAGCACTCACGGGGGTTACGAGCAGTACTTC. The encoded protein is CASTHGGYEQYF.

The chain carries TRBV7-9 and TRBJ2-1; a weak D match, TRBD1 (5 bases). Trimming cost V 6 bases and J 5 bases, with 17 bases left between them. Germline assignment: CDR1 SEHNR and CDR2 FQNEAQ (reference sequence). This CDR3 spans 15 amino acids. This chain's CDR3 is CASSFFRGQDNEQFF. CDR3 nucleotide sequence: TGTGCCAGCAGTTTCTTTAGGGGCCAGGACAATGAGCAGTTCTTC. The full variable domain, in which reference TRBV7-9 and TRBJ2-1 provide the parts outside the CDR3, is DTGVSQNPRHKITKRGQNVTFRCDPISEHNRLYWYRQTLGQGPEFLTYFQNEAQLEKSRLLSDRFSAERPKGSFSTLEIQRTEQGDSAMYLCASSFFRGQDNEQFFGPGTRLTVL.

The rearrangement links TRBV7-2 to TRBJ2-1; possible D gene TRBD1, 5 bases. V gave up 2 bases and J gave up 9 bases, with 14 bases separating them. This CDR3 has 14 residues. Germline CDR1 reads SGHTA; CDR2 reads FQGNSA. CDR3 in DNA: TGTGCCAGCAGCTTATCGCTAGGGGCTGGTGAGCAGTTCTTC. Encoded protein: CASSLSLGAGEQFF.

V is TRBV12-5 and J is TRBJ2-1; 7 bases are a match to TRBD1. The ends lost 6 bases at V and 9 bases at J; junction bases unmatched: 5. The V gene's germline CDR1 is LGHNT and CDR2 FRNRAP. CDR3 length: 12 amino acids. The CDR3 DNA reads TGTGCTAGTGGACCCCACAGGGGTGAGCAGTTCTTC. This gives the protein CASGPHRGEQFF.